What follows describes a single T cell receptor beta chain. cDNA prepared by RNA extraction and subsequent reverse transcription served as the template for sequencing. Method: immunoSEQ multiplex PCR; TCRdb's copy keeps in-frame clones and lacks some. The sample holds some 110,000 clones, about 60% seen once. These data come from a study of CD8+ T cells in alopecia areata. Germline trimming cut 7 bases from V and 10 bases from J; bases unmatched to any gene: 10. CDR1 and CDR2 from the germline V gene are SQVTM and ANQGSEA. This CDR3 is 12 amino acids long. The rearrangement uses TRBV29-1 and TRBJ1-2; TRBD1 matches at 9 bases. The sequencing input was CD4+ T cells sorted from blood. The clonotype comes from a human donor in good health. The CDR3 DNA sequence: TGCAGCGCCGAGGGGACAGGGCAAGACTACACCTTC. This translates into CSAEGTGQDYTF.